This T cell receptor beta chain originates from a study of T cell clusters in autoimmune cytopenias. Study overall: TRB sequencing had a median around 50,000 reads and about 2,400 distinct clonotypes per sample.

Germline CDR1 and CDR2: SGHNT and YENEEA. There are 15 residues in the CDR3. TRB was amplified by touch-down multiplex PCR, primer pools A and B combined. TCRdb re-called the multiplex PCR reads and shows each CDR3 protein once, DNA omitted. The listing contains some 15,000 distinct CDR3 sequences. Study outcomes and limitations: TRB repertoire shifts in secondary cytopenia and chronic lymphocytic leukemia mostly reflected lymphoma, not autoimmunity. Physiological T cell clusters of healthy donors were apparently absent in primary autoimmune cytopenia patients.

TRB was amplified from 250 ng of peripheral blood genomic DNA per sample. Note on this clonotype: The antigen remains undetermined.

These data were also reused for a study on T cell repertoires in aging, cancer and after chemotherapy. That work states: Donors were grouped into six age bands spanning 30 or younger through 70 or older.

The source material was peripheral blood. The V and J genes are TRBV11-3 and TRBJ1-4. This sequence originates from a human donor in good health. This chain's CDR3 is CASSLTRDGGEKLFF.